This T cell receptor beta chain was captured by sequencing in a study of blood T cell repertoires in COVID-19. For the study at large: Researchers got acute and convalescent COVID-19 samples from the United States, Italy and Spain. The analysed material was cDNA or gDNA that came from T cells, B-cell-depleted T cells, or PBMCs.

The ends lost 3 bases at V and 8 bases at J; junction bases unmatched: 8. CDR1 is DFQATT and CDR2 is SNEGSKA in the germline V gene (reference sequence). The CDR3 has 15 amino acids. Per the study methods: Amplification from reference gene primers served as the basis for estimated nucleated cell counts. Sequencing used immunoSEQ multiplex PCR; TCRdb keeps in-frame clones, though not all of them. The DNA gave D and trimming, while V, J and clone size come from that table. The sample lists about 82,000 clones, about four fifths occurring once. This clone has a single count. This chain joins TRBV20-1 and TRBJ2-1; 12 bases line up with TRBD2. The sequenced sample consisted of peripheral blood. The clonotype originates from a woman in her thirties or forties with active or convalescent COVID-19. The CDR3 coding sequence is TGCAGTGCTAGTGATACTAGCGGGAGGTCATATGAGCAGTTCTTC. Its translation is CSASDTSGRSYEQFF.